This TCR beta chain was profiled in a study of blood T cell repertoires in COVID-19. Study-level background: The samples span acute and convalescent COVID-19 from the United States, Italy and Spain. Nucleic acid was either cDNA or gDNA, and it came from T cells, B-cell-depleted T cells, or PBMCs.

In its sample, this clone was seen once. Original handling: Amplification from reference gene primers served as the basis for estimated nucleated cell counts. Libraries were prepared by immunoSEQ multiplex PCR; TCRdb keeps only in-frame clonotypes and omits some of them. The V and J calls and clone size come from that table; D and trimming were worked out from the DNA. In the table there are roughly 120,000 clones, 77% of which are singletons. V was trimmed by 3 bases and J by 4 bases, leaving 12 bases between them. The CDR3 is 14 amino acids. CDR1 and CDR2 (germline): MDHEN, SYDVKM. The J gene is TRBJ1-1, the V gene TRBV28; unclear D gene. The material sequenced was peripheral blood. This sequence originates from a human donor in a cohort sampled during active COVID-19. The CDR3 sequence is CASSFGPVGTEAFF. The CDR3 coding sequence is TGTGCCAGCAGTTTTGGGCCGGTGGGCACTGAAGCTTTCTTT.